This entry lists 31 T cell receptor beta chains sequenced from one sample in a study of response to subunit inactivated influenza vaccine. TCRdb re-called the RT-PCR reads through MiXCR, storing one row per CDR3 protein. The sample shows 710,000 or so distinct CDR3 sequences, approximately 15% of them seen only once. The sequences come from PBMCs from blood, collected about 12 days after vaccination. The source is a man aged 45 to 65 who received an inactivated influenza vaccine.

This clonotype was counted a few times. The chain couples TRBV20-1 to TRBJ1-1, with D hard to call. CDR1 and CDR2 from the germline V gene are DFQATT and SNEGSKA (reference sequence). With 0 bases removed from V and 1 base from J, the gap between germline ends came to 9 bases. The length of the CDR3 is 14 residues. As DNA, the CDR3 is TGCAGTGCTAGAGATCCCGTCGGGAACACTGAAGCTTTCTTT. It specifies CSARDPVGNTEAFF.

At least ten counts were recorded for this clonotype. DNA of the CDR3: TGTGCCACCAGCAGTGGACTAGCGAAAGCCACAGATACGCAGTATTTT. This codes for CATSSGLAKATDTQYF. The genes are TRBV15 and TRBJ2-3; TRBD2 agrees at 9 bases. Germline V gives CDR1 LNHNV, CDR2 YYDKDF (reference sequence). This CDR3 is 16 amino acids long. V shed 3 bases, J shed 2 bases, and the junction held 6 bases outside the gene matches. Combining the CDR3 with reference TRBV15 and TRBJ2-3 gives the whole variable domain DAMVIQNPRYQVTQFGKPVTLSCSQTLNHNVMYWYQQKSSQAPKLLFHYYDKDFNNEADTPDNFQSRRPNTSFCFLDIRSPGLGDTAMYLCATSSGLAKATDTQYFGPGTRLTVL.

This clonotype was counted between two and nine times. The CDR3 protein is CSVAGTDKRMGTQYF. Written as DNA, the CDR3 is TGCAGCGTAGCCGGGACAGACAAGAGGATGGGAACGCAGTATTTT. The J gene is TRBJ2-3, the V gene TRBV29-1; 7 positions agree with TRBD1. The trim removed 6 bases at V and 9 bases at J, leaving 18 bases unmatched. The CDR3 sequence is 15 residues long. Per the germline V gene, CDR1 is SQVTM and CDR2 is ANQGSEA.

This clonotype was seen more than once but under ten times. J is TRBJ2-1 and V is TRBV20-1; TRBD1 or TRBD2 may be the D gene (5 bases each). With 0 bases removed from V and 0 bases from J, the gap between germline ends came to 9 bases. CDR3 size: 15 residues. Germline lookup yields CDR1 DFQATT and CDR2 SNEGSKA (reference sequence). The CDR3 region has the DNA TGCAGTGCTAGAGATAGGGACGGCTCCTACAATGAGCAGTTCTTC. Its protein is CSARDRDGSYNEQFF.

This clonotype appeared a few times. The genes are TRBV6-2 or TRBV6-3 and TRBJ2-5; D remains unclear. V was pared by 1 base and J by 4 bases, with 19 bases between. Germline V gene data show CDR1 as MNHEY and CDR2 as SVGEGT. The CDR3 has 17 residues. CDR3 in amino acids: CASSYFGVGETGETQYF. Here the CDR3 DNA reads TGTGCCAGCAGTTACTTCGGTGTAGGAGAAACGGGAGAGACCCAGTACTTC.

This clonotype was observed at least ten times. The chain employs TRBV28 and TRBJ2-1, with D hard to call. Germline assignment: CDR1 MDHEN and CDR2 SYDVKM. Trimming took 5 bases from V and 4 from J, leaving 24 bases between them. CDR3 length equals 18 residues. CDR3 sequence: CASSLSFGPKRKYNEQFF. CDR3 DNA: TGTGCCAGCAGTCTCAGTTTCGGGCCAAAAAGAAAATACAATGAGCAGTTCTTC.

This clonotype was seen only a few times. The V call is TRBV5-1, the J call TRBJ1-1; D is unclear. V shed 4 bases and J shed 1 base, with 8 bases lying between them. The V gene's germline CDR1 is SGHRS and CDR2 YFSETQ. This CDR3 comprises 13 residues. The CDR3 DNA reads as TGCGCCAGCAGCCCCTCGGAGAACACTGAAGCTTTCTTT. Protein product: CASSPSENTEAFF.

This clonotype was recorded a few times. The chain combines TRBV7-7 with TRBJ2-5; tentatively, D is TRBD1 (5 bases). Germline V gene sequence: CDR1 SSHAT, CDR2 FNYEAQ (reference sequence). The CDR3 extends over 13 amino acids. The CDR3 loop is CASSLGAFETQYF. The CDR3, as DNA: TGTGCTAGCTCCTTAGGGGCTTTTGAGACCCAGTACTTC. The full variable domain, in which reference TRBV7-7 and TRBJ2-5 provide the parts outside the CDR3, is GAGVSQSPRYKVTKRGQDVTLRCDPISSHATLYWYQQALGQGPEFLTYFNYEAQPDKSGLPSDRFSAERPEGSISTLTIQRTEQRDSAMYRCASSLGAFETQYFGPGTRLLVL.

The gene calls are TRBV10-3 and TRBJ1-1; D gene uncertain. This CDR3 region has 15 residues. Germline V gene data show CDR1 as ENHRY and CDR2 as SYGVKD. Between the trimmed V and J ends, which lost 3 bases and 3 bases, there was a span of 14 bases. The CDR3, as DNA: TGTGCCATCAGTGACTTGGAGCGCGGGGACACTGAAGCTTTCTTT. Protein sequence: CAISDLERGDTEAFF.

This clonotype appeared a few times. V usage is TRBV6-1 and J usage is TRBJ1-2; 9 bases are a match to TRBD1. CDR3 size: 14 residues. The germline V gene has CDR1 MNHNS and CDR2 SASEGT. The trim removed 6 bases at V and 0 bases at J, leaving 2 bases unmatched. CDR3 region: CASRTGGANYGYTF. The CDR3 nucleotides read TGTGCCAGCAGGACAGGGGGGGCTAACTATGGCTACACCTTC.

The V gene is TRBV12-3 or TRBV12-4, the J gene TRBJ2-3; 10 bases align to TRBD2. V dropped 4 bases and J dropped 4; count of bases not matched to a gene: 20. This CDR3 spans 20 amino acids. In DNA, the CDR3 is TGTGCCAGCAGTTCCTCCAAAACTAGCGGGATATTTGGTAGCCCAGATACGCAGTATTTT. This encodes CASSSSKTSGIFGSPDTQYF.

The chain combines TRBV11-3 with TRBJ2-2, with TRBD2 as a possible D gene (5 bases). Trimming left V 5 bases short and J 6 bases short, with 10 bases between. This CDR3 region has 13 residues. Germline-derived CDR1 and CDR2 are SGHNT and YENEEA. CDR3 loop: CASSPGLSGELFF. The DNA of the CDR3 is TGTGCCAGCAGCCCCGGACTCTCCGGGGAGCTGTTTTTT.

V and J are TRBV20-1 and TRBJ2-1; D may be TRBD1 or TRBD2 (5 bases each). Trimming removed 6 bases at V and 5 bases at J, with 11 bases between. The CDR3 is 12 amino acids. Germline values: CDR1 DFQATT, CDR2 SNEGSKA (reference sequence). The CDR3 region has the DNA TGCAGTGCCCGGGGCCTCAACAATGAGCAGTTCTTC. Encoded protein: CSARGLNNEQFF.

The rearrangement uses TRBV20-1 and TRBJ1-5, with D possibly TRBD1 on 5 matching bases. The ends were cut back, 3 bases at V and 4 bases at J, with 7 bases in the middle. The CDR3 has 12 amino acids. Germline lookup yields CDR1 DFQATT and CDR2 SNEGSKA (reference sequence). This CDR3 reads CSASQGNQPQHF. Written as DNA, the CDR3 is TGCAGTGCTAGCCAGGGTAATCAGCCCCAGCATTTT.

This clonotype has ten or more counts. V usage is TRBV21-1 and J usage is TRBJ2-1; TRBD2, as called in the table, went unchecked against the DNA. TRBV21-1 is a pseudogene. CDR3 length: 18 amino acids. The CDR3 sequence: CASSKAPRSGGLGNEQFF. The CDR3 DNA is TGTGCCAGCAGCAAAGCCCCTCGTAGCGGGGGGCTAGGGAATGAGCAGTTCTTC.

The chain links TRBV6-2 or TRBV6-3 to TRBJ2-7, with D unresolved. The germline CDR1 and CDR2 sequences are MNHEY and SVGEGT. The CDR3 sequence is 13 residues long. The germline V and J ends were trimmed by 0 bases and 4 bases, with 7 bases remaining between them. The DNA of the CDR3 is TGTGCCAGCAGTTACTCGAACCTTTACGAGCAGTACTTC. Its protein is CASSYSNLYEQYF.

V is TRBV20-1 and J is TRBJ2-3; no reliable D call. The CDR3 length is 15 residues. V lost 3 bases and J 1 base, leaving 14 bases between the germline ends. CDR1 and CDR2 from the germline V gene are DFQATT and SNEGSKA (reference sequence). CDR3 nucleotides: TGCAGTGCTAGCTACATGGGTGACCGCACAGATACGCAGTATTTT. Translated: CSASYMGDRTDTQYF.

This clonotype was seen more than once but under ten times. The chain uses TRBV12-3 or TRBV12-4 and TRBJ2-1, with D perhaps assigned TRBD1 or TRBD2 (6 bases each). V was clipped by 2 bases and J by 8 bases, with 13 bases between them. The CDR3 extends over 14 amino acids. DNA of the CDR3: TGTGCCAGCAGTTTACCCGGGGGCCCAGATGAGCAGTTCTTC. Its protein product is CASSLPGGPDEQFF.

V is TRBV12-3 or TRBV12-4 and J is TRBJ1-5; the D is unclear. The CDR3 has 21 amino acids. V lost 4 bases and J 0 bases, leaving 28 bases between the germline ends. As DNA, the CDR3 is TGTGCCAGCAGTTGTTATTTTTCGTGGGCTAACAGACCCTATAGCAATCAGCCCCAGCATTTT. Residues: CASSCYFSWANRPYSNQPQHF.

This clonotype appeared a few times. This chain joins TRBV29-1 and TRBJ2-1; 10 bases match TRBD2. The ends lost 0 bases at V and 0 bases at J; junction bases unmatched: 8. The CDR3 length is 18 residues. The germline V gene has CDR1 SQVTM and CDR2 ANQGSEA. CDR3: CSVEDLRGLASSYNEQFF. Written as DNA, the CDR3 is TGCAGCGTTGAAGATCTTAGGGGACTAGCGAGCTCCTACAATGAGCAGTTCTTC.

The CDR3: CASSRTGGSTEAFF. The CDR3 nucleotides are TGTGCCAGCTCACGGACAGGGGGCTCCACTGAAGCTTTCTTT. V is TRBV18 and J is TRBJ1-1; 11 bases align to TRBD1. The CDR3 totals 14 residues. The V gene's germline CDR1 is KGHSH and CDR2 LQKENI. V shed 4 bases and J 4 bases; nucleotides not matched to a gene: 2. Full variable domain (remainder filled in from reference TRBV18 and TRBJ1-1): NAGVMQNPRHLVRRRGQEARLRCSPMKGHSHVYWYRQLPEEGLKFMVYLQKENIIDESGMPKERFSAEFPKEGPSILRIQQVVRGDSAAYFCASSRTGGSTEAFFGQGTRLTVV.

This clonotype was picked up a small number of times. The genes are TRBV10-3 and TRBJ2-3; TRBD1 agrees at 8 bases. Germline lookup yields CDR1 ENHRY and CDR2 SYGVKD. The CDR3 is made up of 15 amino acids. V shed 2 bases and J 6 bases; nucleotides not matched to a gene: 7. CDR3: CAISEDRGLLDTQYF. CDR3 nucleotides: TGTGCCATCAGTGAGGACAGGGGATTGTTGGATACGCAGTATTTT.

The CDR3: CASSYSILGITYEQYF. The CDR3 coding sequence is TGTGCCAGCAGTTACTCGATTCTTGGCATTACCTACGAGCAGTACTTC. This chain links TRBV6-5 with TRBJ2-7; D unresolved. This CDR3 comprises 16 residues. Germline-derived CDR1 and CDR2 are MNHEY and SVGAGI. The ends were cut back, 0 bases at V and 2 bases at J, with 14 bases in the middle.

The V gene is TRBV7-8, the J gene TRBJ2-7; no reliable D call. In germline, CDR1 is SGHVS, CDR2 FQNEAQ. CDR3 length equals 14 residues. V lost 8 bases to trimming and J lost 0 bases, with 14 bases between them. The CDR3 protein is CASPESKSSYEQYF. The CDR3 bases are TGTGCCAGCCCCGAGTCCAAGAGCTCCTACGAGCAGTACTTC.

This clonotype was found a few times. V and J are TRBV5-5 and TRBJ1-1; D not certain. V was cut by 1 base and J by 6 bases, with 16 bases left in between. Per germline, CDR1 SGHKS and CDR2 YYEKEE (reference sequence). CDR3 size: 15 residues. The CDR3 reads CASSLNPASFSEAFF. The CDR3 DNA sequence: TGTGCCAGCAGCTTGAATCCAGCGAGTTTCTCTGAAGCTTTCTTT.

This clonotype was seen more than once but under ten times. The genes are TRBV7-9 and TRBJ2-4; 7 positions agree with TRBD1. After removal of 5 bases from V and 2 bases from J, the junction contained 6 bases not matched to a gene. The CDR3 totals 15 residues. Germline V gene sequence: CDR1 SEHNR, CDR2 FQNEAQ (reference sequence). CDR3 region: CASSPRQGTKNIQYF. For the CDR3, the DNA is TGTGCCAGCAGCCCCCGACAGGGAACCAAAAACATTCAGTACTTC. The full variable domain, completed using reference TRBV7-9 and TRBJ2-4, is DTGVSQNPRHKITKRGQNVTFRCDPISEHNRLYWYRQTLGQGPEFLTYFQNEAQLEKSRLLSDRFSAERPKGSFSTLEIQRTEQGDSAMYLCASSPRQGTKNIQYFGAGTRLSVL.

The V call is TRBV29-1, the J call TRBJ1-4; 8 bases map to TRBD1. CDR1 is SQVTM, CDR2 ANQGSEA, per germline. The V segment lost 4 bases and the J segment 3 bases; nucleotides outside the gene matches: 7. This CDR3 has 15 amino acids. CDR3 DNA sequence: TGCAGCGTTGCCAAACAGGGGGAGGCTAATGAAAAACTGTTTTTT. This codes for CSVAKQGEANEKLFF.

This clonotype was seen many times. The chain is built from TRBV2 and TRBJ2-5; no clear D gene. V gave up 0 bases and J gave up 5 bases, with 10 bases separating them. The germline V gene encodes CDR1 SNHLY and CDR2 FYNNEI. The CDR3 spans 14 residues. The CDR3 region has the DNA TGTGCCAGCAGTGAAGCGCTGGTTATTGAGACCCAGTACTTC. It codes for CASSEALVIETQYF.

V gene TRBV7-2 combines with J gene TRBJ2-3; TRBD2 aligns across 9 bases. V shed 5 bases and J 6 bases; nucleotides not matched to a gene: 15. The CDR3 loop spans 17 amino acids. The V gene's germline CDR1 is SGHTA and CDR2 FQGNSA. The CDR3 sequence is CASSPRLGGRAWDTQYF. The CDR3 nucleotides read TGTGCCAGCAGCCCCCGTTTAGGCGGGAGGGCCTGGGATACGCAGTATTTT.

This clonotype has just a few counts. The V call is TRBV7-8, the J call TRBJ1-4, with TRBD1 matching over 11 bases. This CDR3 is built from 19 residues. Germline values: CDR1 SGHVS, CDR2 FQNEAQ. J lost 10 bases, V lost 1 base, and 17 bases had no gene match. As DNA, the CDR3 is TGTGCCAGCAGCTTAGGGGGGACCCCCGGGACAGGGGGACTCGGAAAACTGTTTTTT. Amino acid sequence: CASSLGGTPGTGGLGKLFF. The whole variable domain, filled in from reference TRBV7-8 and TRBJ1-4, reads GAGVSQSPRYKVAKRGQDVALRCDPISGHVSLFWYQQALGQGPEFLTYFQNEAQLDKSGLPSDRFFAERPEGSVSTLKIQRTQQEDSAVYLCASSLGGTPGTGGLGKLFFGSGTQLSVL.

This clonotype was counted a single time. A much larger clone sits a single nucleotide away, making a read error possible. The rearrangement links TRBV2 to TRBJ1-5; D is undetermined. V shed 6 bases and J shed 7 bases, with 13 bases lying between them. Germline V gene data show CDR1 as SNHLY and CDR2 as FYNNEI. This CDR3 region has 13 residues. The CDR3 is CASRTLGYQPQHF. In DNA form, the CDR3 reads TGTGCCAGCAGGACGCTCGGATACCAGCCCCAGCATTTT. The complete variable domain, with remaining parts taken from reference TRBV2 and TRBJ1-5, reads EPEVTQTPSHQVTQMGQEVILRCVPISNHLYFYWYRQILGQKVEFLVSFYNNEISEKSEIFDDQFSVERPDGSNFTLKIRSTKLEDSAMYFCASRTLGYQPQHFGDGTRLSIL.